The 15 T cell receptor beta chains presented below share a single source sample, sequenced in a study of CD8+ T cells in alopecia areata. It was cDNA, reverse transcribed from extracted RNA, that served as the sequencing template. Data came from immunoSEQ multiplex PCR; TCRdb stores just in-frame clones and leaves some out. The sample records approximately 150,000 clones, about 67% being singletons. The sequencing here drew on CD8+ T cells sorted from blood, taken at week 0. Receptors were obtained from a human donor with alopecia areata.

The chain couples TRBV15 to TRBJ1-5; unclear D gene. Looked up from germline, CDR1 is LNHNV and CDR2 is YYDKDF (reference sequence). This CDR3 is 16 amino acids long. V was clipped by 5 bases and J by 5 bases, with 19 bases between them. This CDR3 reads CATSDVKNEWDQPQHF. The DNA of the CDR3 is TGTGCCACCAGCGATGTTAAAAATGAGTGGGATCAGCCCCAGCATTTT.

V gene TRBV2 combines with J gene TRBJ2-2; D unclear. V was shortened by 8 bases and J by 8 bases, with 9 bases between the two germline ends. The germline V gene encodes CDR1 SNHLY and CDR2 FYNNEI. The CDR3 extends over 11 amino acids. CDR3 residues: CASQRGGELFF. The CDR3 nucleotides read TGTGCCAGCCAACGAGGAGGGGAGCTGTTTTTT.

This chain joins TRBV5-1 and TRBJ2-5; 7 positions agree with TRBD2. The germline gives CDR1 SGHRS, CDR2 YFSETQ. With 1 base clipped from V and 5 bases from J, the junction kept 14 bases outside the gene matches. The CDR3 has 17 residues. CDR3 sequence reads: CASSLSSPGTTRETQYF. DNA for the CDR3: TGCGCCAGCAGCTTGTCATCTCCTGGGACTACTAGGGAGACCCAGTACTTC.

The chain carries TRBV5-6 and TRBJ2-5; D uncertain. V lost 2 bases to trimming and J lost 0 bases, with 5 bases between them. This CDR3 spans 13 amino acids. Germline CDR1 reads SGHDT; CDR2 reads YYEEEE. The CDR3 region is CASSFMDQETQYF. CDR3 bases: TGTGCCAGCAGCTTTATGGACCAAGAGACCCAGTACTTC.

The genes are TRBV7-8 and TRBJ1-1; unclear D gene. V shed 0 bases and J shed 2 bases, with 10 bases lying between them. The germline gives CDR1 SGHVS, CDR2 FQNEAQ. This CDR3 contains 15 residues. CDR3 in DNA: TGTGCCAGCAGCTTAGCGTACAGCGCTAACACTGAAGCTTTCTTT. Its protein product is CASSLAYSANTEAFF.

V usage is TRBV27 and J usage is TRBJ1-2; no definite D call. The CDR3 is made up of 15 amino acids. V was pared by 2 bases and J by 0 bases, with 10 bases between. Germline assignment: CDR1 MNHEY and CDR2 SMNVEV (reference sequence). The DNA for the CDR3 is TGTGCCAGCAGTTTAACAGACCAATCTAACTATGGCTACACCTTC. It is translated as CASSLTDQSNYGYTF.

The V gene is TRBV27, the J gene TRBJ1-1, with D hard to call. Germline V CDR1 and CDR2: MNHEY, SMNVEV (reference sequence). The CDR3 loop spans 10 amino acids. Trimming shortened V by 7 bases and J by 4 bases, and 4 bases separated the two germline ends. CDR3 sequence reads: CASMGTEAFF. Here the CDR3 DNA reads TGTGCCAGCATGGGCACTGAAGCTTTCTTT.

The chain is built from TRBV27 and TRBJ2-3; D is ambiguous. Germline V gene lookup returns CDR1 MNHEY and CDR2 SMNVEV (reference sequence). This CDR3 comprises 13 residues. V dropped 8 bases and J dropped 2 bases, with 11 bases sitting between them. The CDR3 protein is CASSTRYTDTQYF. The CDR3 DNA sequence: TGTGCCAGCTCAACCCGTTACACAGATACGCAGTATTTT.

V gene TRBV29-1 combines with J gene TRBJ2-1, with D hard to call. The V gene lost 0 bases and the J gene lost 2 bases, with 11 bases spanning the gap. Germline values: CDR1 SQVTM, CDR2 ANQGSEA. The CDR3 has 15 amino acids. The CDR3 sequence: CSVEDGVAPYNEQFF. The CDR3 coding sequence is TGCAGCGTTGAAGATGGGGTAGCACCCTACAATGAGCAGTTCTTC.

The rearrangement uses TRBV27 and TRBJ2-6; tentatively, D is TRBD1 or TRBD2 (5 bases each). V lost 8 bases and J lost 2, with 7 bases in between. This CDR3 contains 13 residues. Germline V lookup: CDR1 MNHEY, CDR2 SMNVEV (reference sequence). The CDR3 DNA is TGTGCCAGCCGGGACGCTGGGGCCAACGTCCTGACTTTC. This codes for CASRDAGANVLTF.

This clone was counted between two and nine times. The chain joins TRBV19 to TRBJ2-7; maybe TRBD2 (6 bases). From germline, CDR1 is LNHDA and CDR2 SQIVND (reference sequence). V lost 6 bases and J lost 8, with 23 bases in between. There are 15 residues in the CDR3. The CDR3 DNA reads as TGTGCCAGTAGAACGGGGCGGGGACCTACTACGAAGCAGTACTTC. Protein sequence: CASRTGRGPTTKQYF.

This rearrangement joins TRBV27 to TRBJ2-7, with 8 bases identical to TRBD1. Germline V gene data show CDR1 as MNHEY and CDR2 as SMNVEV (reference sequence). This CDR3 contains 14 residues. With 6 bases clipped from V and 2 bases from J, the junction kept 6 bases outside the gene matches. CDR3 in DNA: TGTGCCAGCAGCCCGGGACAGGCAACCTACGAGCAGTACTTC. This sequence encodes CASSPGQATYEQYF.

J is TRBJ1-6 and V is TRBV6-5; 10 bases are a match to TRBD1. This CDR3 is 15 amino acids long. Germline-derived CDR1 and CDR2 are MNHEY and SVGAGI. The J segment lost 10 bases and the V segment lost 6 bases, leaving 9 bases of the junction unmatched. The CDR3 is CASSHFGTGVSPLHF. In DNA, the CDR3 is TGTGCCAGCAGCCACTTCGGGACAGGGGTCTCACCCCTCCACTTT.

The chain uses TRBV23-1 and TRBJ2-2; D gene ambiguous. TRBV23-1 is an open reading frame whose function is uncertain. Trimming removed 7 bases from V and 1 base from J, with 13 bases in between. The CDR3 has 15 amino acids. CDR3 sequence reads: CASNRRRLNTGELFF. The CDR3 region has the DNA TGCGCCAGCAACCGACGAAGACTGAACACCGGGGAGCTGTTTTTT.

This clone was picked up a small number of times. The chain couples TRBV9 to TRBJ2-3; possibly TRBD2 for D (6 bases). The CDR3 spans 16 residues. Germline V CDR1 and CDR2: SGDLS, YYNGEE. V was clipped by 0 bases and J by 4 bases, with 15 bases between them. The CDR3 DNA reads TGTGCCAGCAGCGTAGAAGGTGGCGGGGTCGCAGATACGCAGTATTTT. Amino acid sequence: CASSVEGGGVADTQYF.